The rows below give T cell receptor beta chains drawn from one sample of a study of cytomegalovirus exposure and HLA in healthy donors. TCRdb keeps only in-frame clones here, not all; method: immunoSEQ multiplex PCR. Of about 160,000 clones listed, roughly 81% are singletons. The sequenced sample consisted of PBMCs. These receptors came from a woman in her forties or fifties in good health and CMV-seronegative. The CDR3 runs from the conserved cysteine through the conserved F or W. Fields, in order: V gene, J gene, D gene, clone size, CDR3 DNA, CDR3 protein. D genes are given only for firm matches. Only part of the rows carry a size: once, few, many, or a class if the clone is expanded.

v_call: TRBV10-3
j_call: TRBJ2-2
d_call: NA
clone_size: NA
cdr3_nt: TGTGCCATCAGTGACTTCCCCGGGGAGCTGTTTTTT
cdr3_aa: CAISDFPGELFF

v_call: TRBV4-1
j_call: TRBJ1-5
d_call: TRBD1
clone_size: NA
cdr3_nt: TGCGCCAGCAGCCAGGGGACAGGGAGAGAACAGCCCCAGCATTTT
cdr3_aa: CASSQGTGREQPQHF

v_call: TRBV30
j_call: TRBJ1-2
d_call: TRBD1
clone_size: once
cdr3_nt: TGTGCCTGGGCAAAAGGGGGCGCGGATGGCTACACCTTC
cdr3_aa: CAWAKGGADGYTF

v_call: TRBV18
j_call: TRBJ2-7
d_call: TRBD1
clone_size: NA
cdr3_nt: TGTGCCAGCTCAATCGGGACAGAACGCGGCGAGCAGTACTTC
cdr3_aa: CASSIGTERGEQYF

v_call: TRBV5-1
j_call: TRBJ1-1
d_call: TRBD1
clone_size: NA
cdr3_nt: TGCGCCAGCAGCGGGGGACAGTTCACTGAAGCTTTCTTT
cdr3_aa: CASSGGQFTEAFF

v_call: TRBV15
j_call: TRBJ1-2
d_call: TRBD1
clone_size: NA
cdr3_nt: TGTGCCACCAGCAGAGATTTTAGGACAGGGGGCTGGGGCTACACCTTC
cdr3_aa: CATSRDFRTGGWGYTF

v_call: TRBV7-6
j_call: TRBJ1-1
d_call: NA
clone_size: NA
cdr3_nt: TGTGCCAGCAGCTTAGAATGGGAGACTGAAGCTTTCTTT
cdr3_aa: CASSLEWETEAFF

v_call: TRBV28
j_call: TRBJ2-7
d_call: NA
clone_size: once
cdr3_nt: TGTGCCAGCAAAGGAGGAGTAGCCTACGAGCAGTACTTC
cdr3_aa: CASKGGVAYEQYF

v_call: TRBV30
j_call: TRBJ2-5
d_call: NA
clone_size: NA
cdr3_nt: TGTGCCTGGAGTCGGGGGAAAATACAAAACCAAGAGACCCAGTACTTC
cdr3_aa: CAWSRGKIQNQETQYF

v_call: TRBV11-2
j_call: TRBJ1-2
d_call: NA
clone_size: NA
cdr3_nt: TGTGCCAGCAGCTTAGGGCGCTTCAGTGGGGGGATCTACACCTTC
cdr3_aa: CASSLGRFSGGIYTF

v_call: TRBV25-1
j_call: TRBJ2-3
d_call: TRBD2
clone_size: NA
cdr3_nt: TGTGCCAGCAGTGAATCATCGGGGGGGGACTCGAGTAATACGCAGTATTTT
cdr3_aa: CASSESSGGDSSNTQYF

v_call: TRBV18
j_call: TRBJ1-1
d_call: NA
clone_size: NA
cdr3_nt: TGTGCCAGCTCCCCCTTTGGGCCGGCCAGCACTGAAGCTTTCTTT
cdr3_aa: CASSPFGPASTEAFF

v_call: TRBV7-2
j_call: TRBJ1-2
d_call: TRBD1
clone_size: NA
cdr3_nt: TGTGCCAGCAGCTCCGACAGGGGAGCTAACTATGGCTACACCTTC
cdr3_aa: CASSSDRGANYGYTF

v_call: TRBV9
j_call: TRBJ1-6
d_call: TRBD1
clone_size: NA
cdr3_nt: TGTGCCAGCAGCGGAGGACAGGGGAGAAATTCACCCCTCCACTTT
cdr3_aa: CASSGGQGRNSPLHF

v_call: TRBV19
j_call: TRBJ1-1
d_call: NA
clone_size: NA
cdr3_nt: TGTGCCAGTAGAAGCAGGGGACAAACCAACACTGAAGCTTTCTTT
cdr3_aa: CASRSRGQTNTEAFF

v_call: TRBV11-2
j_call: TRBJ2-2
d_call: NA
clone_size: NA
cdr3_nt: TGTGCCAGCAGCCCCCAGCGGACCGGGGAGCTGTTTTTT
cdr3_aa: CASSPQRTGELFF

v_call: TRBV18
j_call: TRBJ2-5
d_call: NA
clone_size: NA
cdr3_nt: TGTGCCAGCTCACCCCAGGTGTACCAAGAGACCCAGTACTTC
cdr3_aa: CASSPQVYQETQYF